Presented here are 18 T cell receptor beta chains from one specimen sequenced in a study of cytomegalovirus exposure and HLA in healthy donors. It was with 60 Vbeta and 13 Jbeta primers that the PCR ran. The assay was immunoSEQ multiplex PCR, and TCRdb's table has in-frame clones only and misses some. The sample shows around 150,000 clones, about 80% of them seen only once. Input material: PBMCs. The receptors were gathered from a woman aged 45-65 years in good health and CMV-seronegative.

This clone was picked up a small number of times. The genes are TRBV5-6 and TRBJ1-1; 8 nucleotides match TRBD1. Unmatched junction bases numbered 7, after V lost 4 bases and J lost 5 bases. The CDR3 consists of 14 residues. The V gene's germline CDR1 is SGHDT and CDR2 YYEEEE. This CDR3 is CASSTGQGRTEAFF. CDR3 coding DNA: TGTGCCAGCAGCACTGGACAGGGACGGACTGAAGCTTTCTTT.

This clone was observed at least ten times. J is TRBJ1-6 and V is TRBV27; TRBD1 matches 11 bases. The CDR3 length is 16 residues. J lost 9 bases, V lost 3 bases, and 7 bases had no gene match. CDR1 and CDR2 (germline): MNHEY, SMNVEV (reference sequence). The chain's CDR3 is CASSFFFGTGGSPLHF. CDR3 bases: TGTGCCAGCAGTTTTTTCTTCGGGACAGGGGGTTCACCCCTCCACTTT.

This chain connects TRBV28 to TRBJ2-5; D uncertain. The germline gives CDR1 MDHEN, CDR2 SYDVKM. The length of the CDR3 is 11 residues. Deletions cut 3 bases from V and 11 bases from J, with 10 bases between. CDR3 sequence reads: CASSFRLGQYF. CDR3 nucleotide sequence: TGTGCCAGCAGTTTCAGGTTGGGTCAGTACTTC.

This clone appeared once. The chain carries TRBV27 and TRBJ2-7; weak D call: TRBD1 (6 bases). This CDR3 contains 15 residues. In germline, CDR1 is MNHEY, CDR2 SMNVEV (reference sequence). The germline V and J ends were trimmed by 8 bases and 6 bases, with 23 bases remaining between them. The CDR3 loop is CASGSRTVSGSEQYF. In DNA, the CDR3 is TGTGCCAGCGGGTCCCGGACAGTAAGTGGTAGCGAGCAGTACTTC.

The CDR3 loop is CASSDDSSMNTEAFF. Here the CDR3 DNA reads TGTGCCAGCAGTGACGACAGTAGCATGAACACTGAAGCTTTCTTT. The J gene is TRBJ1-1, the V gene TRBV2; tentative D call: TRBD1 (5 bases). The V gene lost 3 bases and the J gene lost 0 bases, with 11 bases spanning the gap. Germline assignment: CDR1 SNHLY and CDR2 FYNNEI. The CDR3 sequence is 15 residues long.

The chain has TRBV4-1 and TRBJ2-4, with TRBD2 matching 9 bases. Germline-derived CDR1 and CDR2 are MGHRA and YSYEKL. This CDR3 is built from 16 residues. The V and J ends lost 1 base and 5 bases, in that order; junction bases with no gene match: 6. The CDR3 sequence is CASSQGPRGGENIQYF. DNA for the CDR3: TGCGCCAGCAGCCAAGGACCGCGGGGGGGCGAAAACATTCAGTACTTC.

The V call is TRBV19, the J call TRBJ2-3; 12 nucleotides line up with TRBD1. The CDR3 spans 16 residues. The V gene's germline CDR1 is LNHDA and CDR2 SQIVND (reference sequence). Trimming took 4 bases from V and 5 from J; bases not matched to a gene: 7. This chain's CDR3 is CASSKGQGASKDTQYF. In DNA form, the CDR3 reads TGTGCCAGTAGTAAGGGACAGGGGGCATCGAAAGATACGCAGTATTTT. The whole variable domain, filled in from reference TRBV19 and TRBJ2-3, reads DGGITQSPKYLFRKEGQNVTLSCEQNLNHDAMYWYRQDPGQGLRLIYYSQIVNDFQKGDIAEGYSVSREKKESFPLTVTSAQKNPTAFYLCASSKGQGASKDTQYFGPGTRLTVL.

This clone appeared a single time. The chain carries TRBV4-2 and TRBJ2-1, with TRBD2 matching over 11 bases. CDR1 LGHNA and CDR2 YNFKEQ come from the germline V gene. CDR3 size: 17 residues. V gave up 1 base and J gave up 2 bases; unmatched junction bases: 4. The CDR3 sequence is CASSQGGLAATYNEQFF. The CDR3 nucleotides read TGTGCCAGCAGCCAAGGGGGACTAGCGGCAACCTACAATGAGCAGTTCTTC.

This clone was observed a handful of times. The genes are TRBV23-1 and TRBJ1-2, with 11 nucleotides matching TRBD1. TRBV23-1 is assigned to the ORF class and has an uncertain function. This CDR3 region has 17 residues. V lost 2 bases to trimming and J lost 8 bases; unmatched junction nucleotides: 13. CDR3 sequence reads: CASSQPRDRGNRAGYTF. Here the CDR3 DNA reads TGCGCCAGCAGTCAACCCAGGGACAGGGGGAACCGCGCCGGCTACACCTTC.

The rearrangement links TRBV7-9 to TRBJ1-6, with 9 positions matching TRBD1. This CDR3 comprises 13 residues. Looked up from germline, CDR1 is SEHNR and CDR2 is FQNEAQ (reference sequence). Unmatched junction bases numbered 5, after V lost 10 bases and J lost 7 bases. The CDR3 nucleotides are TGTGCCACCCAGGGGACAGGGAATTCACCCCTCCACTTT. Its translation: CATQGTGNSPLHF.

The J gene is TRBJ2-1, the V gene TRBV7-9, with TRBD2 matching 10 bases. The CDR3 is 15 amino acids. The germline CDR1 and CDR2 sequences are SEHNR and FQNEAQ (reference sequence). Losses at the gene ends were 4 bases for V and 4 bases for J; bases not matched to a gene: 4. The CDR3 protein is CASSSGLAEYNEQFF. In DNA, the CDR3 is TGTGCCAGCAGCTCCGGACTAGCGGAGTACAATGAGCAGTTCTTC.

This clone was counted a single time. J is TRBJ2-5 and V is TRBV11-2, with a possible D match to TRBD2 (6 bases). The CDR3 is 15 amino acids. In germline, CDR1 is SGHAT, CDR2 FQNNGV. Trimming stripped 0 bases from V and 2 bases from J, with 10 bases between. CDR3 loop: CASSLEGRGQETQYF. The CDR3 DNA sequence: TGTGCCAGCAGCTTAGAGGGACGGGGGCAAGAGACCCAGTACTTC.

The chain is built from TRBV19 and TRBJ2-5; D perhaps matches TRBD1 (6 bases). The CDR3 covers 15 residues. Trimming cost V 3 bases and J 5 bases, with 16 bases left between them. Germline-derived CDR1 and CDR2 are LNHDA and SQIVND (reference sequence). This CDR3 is CASSILGAAGETQYF. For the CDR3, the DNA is TGTGCCAGTAGTATTCTGGGGGCCGCCGGGGAGACCCAGTACTTC.

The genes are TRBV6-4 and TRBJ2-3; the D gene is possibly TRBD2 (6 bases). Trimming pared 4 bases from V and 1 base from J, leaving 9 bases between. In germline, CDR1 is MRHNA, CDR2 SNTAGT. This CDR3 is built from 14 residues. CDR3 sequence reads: CASSVGGGTDTQYF. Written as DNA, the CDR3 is TGTGCCAGCAGTGTCGGGGGAGGCACAGATACGCAGTATTTT.

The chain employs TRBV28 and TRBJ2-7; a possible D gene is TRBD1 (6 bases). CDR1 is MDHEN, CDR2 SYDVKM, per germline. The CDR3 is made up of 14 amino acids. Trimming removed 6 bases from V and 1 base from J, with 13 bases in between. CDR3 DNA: TGTGCCAGCAGCCCTCTGGGACAATCCTACGAGCAGTACTTC. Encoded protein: CASSPLGQSYEQYF.

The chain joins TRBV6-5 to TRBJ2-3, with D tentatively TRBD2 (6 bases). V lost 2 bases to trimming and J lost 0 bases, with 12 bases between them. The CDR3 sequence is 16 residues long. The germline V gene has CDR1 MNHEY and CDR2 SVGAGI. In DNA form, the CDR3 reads TGTGCCAGCAGTTACCGGGGCGGGGTAAGCACAGATACGCAGTATTTT. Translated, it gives CASSYRGGVSTDTQYF.

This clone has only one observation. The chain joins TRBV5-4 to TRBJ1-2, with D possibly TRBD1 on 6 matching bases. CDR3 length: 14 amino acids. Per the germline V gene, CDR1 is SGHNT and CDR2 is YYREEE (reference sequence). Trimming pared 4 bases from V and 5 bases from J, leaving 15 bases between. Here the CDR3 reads CASSPMGGLYGYTF. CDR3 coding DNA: TGTGCCAGCAGCCCGATGGGGGGGCTGTATGGCTACACCTTC. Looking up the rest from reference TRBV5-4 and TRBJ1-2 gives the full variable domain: ETGVTQSPTHLIKTRGQQVTLRCSSQSGHNTVSWYQQALGQGPQFIFQYYREEENGRGNFPPRFSGLQFPNYSSELNVNALELDDSALYLCASSPMGGLYGYTFGSGTRLTVV.

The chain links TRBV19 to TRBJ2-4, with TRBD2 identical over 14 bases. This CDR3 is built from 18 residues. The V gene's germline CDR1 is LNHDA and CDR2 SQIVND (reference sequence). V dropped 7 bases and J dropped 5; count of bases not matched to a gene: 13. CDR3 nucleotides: TGTGCCAGTACCCCAGGCGGACTAGCGGGGGGCCAACAAAACATTCAGTACTTC. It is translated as CASTPGGLAGGQQNIQYF.